This note documents a single T cell receptor (beta chain) sequence. Its target is not known. These gene names are mouse names. Sequencing ends 1 residue short of the CDR3 end; the germline J gene provides the rest. This CDR3 contains 16 residues. V dropped 1 base and J dropped 3 bases, with 15 bases sitting between them. In germline, CDR1 is NNHNN, CDR2 SYGAGS (reference sequence). This sample's time point: mouse harvest day 7 after allogeneic transplant. Each mouse received 10^7 T-cell-depleted marrow cells plus 10^6 splenic CD5+ T cells by tail vein. The record originates from a study of tissue T cells after allogeneic stem cell transplantation. TCRdb's copy holds only in-frame clones and misses some; the assay was immunoSEQ multiplex PCR. This table has several thousand clones, more than 50% appearing once. The study, taken as a whole, reports: Anatomically similar tissues had similar TCR repertoires within each patient. Blood and spleen captured only part of the tissue TCR repertoire.

This clonotype originated in a female BALB/c mouse given C57BL/6 T cells with graft-versus-host disease after an allogeneic hematopoietic cell transplant. The J gene is TRBJ2-3, the V gene TRBV13-2; the D gene could be TRBD1 or TRBD2 (6 bases each). Sequenced material: spleen. The CDR3 DNA, read in part, is TGTGCCAGCGGTGATAGTGGGGGCGCTGAGGCAGAAACGCTGTAT. This sequence encodes CASGDSGGAEAETLY. The complete CDR3 protein is CASGDSGGAEAETLYF.